This section outlines one T cell receptor beta chain sequence together with its context. The data originate from a study of shared clonotypes between healthy human individuals. As originally analysed: Filtering of immunoSEQ junctional sequences could not match full-length read filtering. The repertoire was sequenced with immunoSEQ multiplex PCR; TCRdb's copy has only in-frame clones and lacks some. V and J calls and clone size are given by that table; D and trimming were obtained from the DNA. The table lists about a million clones, approximately 76% of them singletons, with about 1.5% in the top ten. V was trimmed by 3 bases and J by 5 bases, leaving 16 bases between them. CDR1 is MDHEN and CDR2 is SYDVKM in the germline V gene. The CDR3 spans 15 residues.

The TCR was taken from a man younger than 30 in good health. The chain links TRBV28 to TRBJ1-2; no firm D call. The sequencing input was memory CD4+ T cells sorted from blood. Subset given: CD45RA-negative fraction. CDR3 region: CASSFPIGQAYGYTF. In nucleotides, the CDR3 is TGTGCCAGCAGTTTCCCTATCGGGCAGGCGTATGGCTACACCTTC.